This TCR beta chain stems from a study of blood T cells in healthy people across ages. Findings and limits, study-wide: Investigators viewed diversity estimates from one million T cells as underestimates, the study reported.

CDR3 length: 18 residues. From germline, CDR1 is MNHEY and CDR2 SMNVEV (reference sequence). The germline V and J ends were trimmed by 0 bases and 0 bases, with 16 bases remaining between them. Every sample yielded at least 7 million isolated PBMCs. Details on this clonotype: Its antigen is undetermined.

Primers used in a second PCR of about 6 to 12 cycles were a sample-barcoded 5' primer and a J-beta primer mix. Tagging of each cDNA molecule was performed by a template-switch adaptor with 12 random nucleotides. TCRdb re-analysed the 5' RACE reads in MiXCR, keeping a single row per CDR3 protein. The table includes roughly 2 million distinct CDR3 sequences, approximately 50% detected once. Sequencing was done on a sample of blood. This TCR was recovered from a woman aged 40 to 50 in good health. The rearrangement uses TRBV27 and TRBJ2-3; weak D call: TRBD2 (6 bases). The CDR3, as DNA: TGTGCCAGCAGTTTATCCTTGGGGGGAGTTTTTAGCACAGATACGCAGTATTTT. It specifies CASSLSLGGVFSTDTQYF.